A single T cell receptor beta chain is shown here with its context. No antigen is known for it. This entry belongs to a study of beta chain features in type 1 diabetes. Regarding the study as a whole: For Type 1 diabetes patients, all four CD4+ subsets carried TCRB CDR3s that were moderately but significantly shorter. PCR might favor shorter templates, equally in patients and controls.

Purities in excess of 95% were seen in all sorted populations. TCRB transcripts that were expressed got sequenced, as all of the isolated RNA had been reverse transcribed. Sequenced naive, central memory and regulatory T cell samples produced an average of approximately 3.8 million reads. Produced via immunoSEQ multiplex PCR; TCRdb's table is partial and in-frame only. Of a few hundred thousand clones detected, roughly 13% appear once; the ten largest clones hold over 0.014%. The TCR sequence derives from a woman younger than 35 with type 1 diabetes. The specimen was naive CD4+ T cells from blood.

The CDR3 sequence: CASSPPLTYNEQFF. The CDR3 region has the DNA TGTGCCAGCTCACCACCTCTTACCTACAATGAGCAGTTCTTC. V usage is TRBV18 and J usage is TRBJ2-1; no reliable D call. The CDR3 runs to 14 residues. Trimming pared 0 bases from V and 2 bases from J, leaving 5 bases between. Germline assignment: CDR1 KGHSH and CDR2 LQKENI.